The clone carrying this TCR beta chain was counted once. There are 12 residues in the CDR3. Germline V CDR1 and CDR2: LNHDA, SQIVND (reference sequence). V dropped 4 bases and J dropped 7 bases, with 10 bases sitting between them. The data belong to a study of cytomegalovirus exposure and HLA in healthy donors. PCR used 60 Vbeta primers and 13 Jbeta primers. The repertoire was sequenced with immunoSEQ multiplex PCR; TCRdb's copy has only in-frame clones and lacks some. The sample records about 160,000 clones, roughly 88% being singletons. The sequenced material came from PBMCs. The clonotype was recovered from a man aged 45 to 65 in good health and CMV-seropositive. This chain connects TRBV19 to TRBJ1-2; TRBD1 is a possible D gene (6 bases). CDR3 sequence: CASSTRQAGYTF. The DNA for the CDR3 is TGTGCCAGTAGTACCCGACAGGCTGGCTACACCTTC.